This TCR beta chain was sequenced during a study of CD8+CD57+ T cells in acquired aplastic anemia. Comment on this clonotype: Its cognate antigen is unknown.

TCR beta VDJ and CDR3 were profiled, and genomic DNA was the template. TCRdb re-derived calls from the reads in MiXCR, one entry per CDR3 protein. The sample lists tens of thousands of distinct CDR3 sequences, around half occurring once. The CDR3 spans 12 residues. The V and J ends lost 0 bases and 7 bases respectively, with 7 bases between them. Whole-study findings and limits: Patients did not significantly differ from controls in CD8+ Simpson's diversity. The study identified twenty-nine CD8+ CDR3 sequences shared by patients and controls.

The gene calls are TRBV12-3 or TRBV12-4 and TRBJ2-7; unclear D gene. The sample consisted of sorted CD4+, CD8+, or CD8+CD57+ T cells (not recorded which) from PBMCs. The TCR sequence derives from a human donor in good health, serving as a control. Here the CDR3 reads CASSLAKEEQYF. CDR3 DNA: TGTGCCAGCAGTTTAGCCAAGGAGGAGCAGTACTTC.